The sequence of this T cell receptor beta chain was determined in a study of siplizumab effects on memory and regulatory T cells. Findings and limits, study-wide: Apparently more diverse than memory cells, naive T cells also seemed major alloresponse contributors. In controls, about 28% of mappable alloreactive CD4+ clones were Treg-derived on average, versus around 69% with siplizumab. Naive-or-memory phenotypes were unassignable for roughly 80-95% of proliferating CD4+ or CD8+ clones.

Germline CDR1 and CDR2: LNHDA and SQIVND (reference sequence). CDR3 length equals 15 residues. The junction had 5 bases not matched to a gene; V was cut back by 5 bases and J by 1 base. Details on this clone: Its specificity is unknown.

Repertoires were generated with immunoSEQ multiplex PCR, while TCRdb's copy carries only in-frame clones and drops some. Of 100,000 or so clones in the sample, just under 95% were seen once. V is TRBV19 and J is TRBJ2-5; 9 nucleotides line up with TRBD2. This TCR was recovered from a human donor in good health. Sequences were obtained from non-Treg CD4+ T cells sorted from blood. In DNA, the CDR3 is TGTGCCAGTAGTTACGCGGGAGGGATCCAAGAGACCCAGTACTTC. This sequence encodes CASSYAGGIQETQYF.